These 28 T cell receptor beta chains were all obtained from the same sample, sequenced in a study of human T cells and chemical hapten exposure. Time point: patch test 3, about 24 weeks after DPC sensitization. Noted treatment: therapeutic diphenylcyclopropenone sensitization with weekly scalp DPC. In TCRdb, the RACE reads were re-called with MiXCR into one record per CDR3 protein. The sample lists over 80,000 distinct CDR3 sequences; about a tenth were seen once. The specimen was whole blood, collected in connection with sensitization to the hapten diphenylcyclopropenone (DPC). Receptor source: a woman younger than 45 with alopecia areata. Some clones in this sample may be carry-over from other donors' samples.

This clonotype came up a few times. The rearrangement joins TRBV12-3 or TRBV12-4 to TRBJ2-7, with 7 bases that match TRBD1. The CDR3 runs to 14 residues. Germline trimming cut 6 bases from V and 0 bases from J; bases unmatched to any gene: 5. CDR3 in amino acids: CASSRDRVSYEQYF. In nucleotides, the CDR3 is TGTGCCAGCAGCCGAGACAGGGTCTCCTACGAGCAGTACTTC.

The chain couples TRBV7-2 to TRBJ2-3; D is unresolved. This CDR3 has 14 residues. Germline values: CDR1 SGHTA, CDR2 FQGNSA. With 4 bases removed from V and 4 bases from J, the gap between germline ends came to 12 bases. CDR3: CASSSVRGSDTQYF. For the CDR3, the DNA is TGTGCCAGCAGCTCGGTACGAGGCTCAGATACGCAGTATTTT.

This chain uses TRBV3-2 with TRBJ2-1; the table calls TRBD2, which could not be checked here. TRBV3-2 is a pseudogene. The CDR3 is made up of 17 amino acids. DNA for the CDR3: TGTGCCAGCAGCCAAGGGACTAGCGGGGGGATCTACAATGAGCAGTTCTTC. It codes for CASSQGTSGGIYNEQFF.

The chain joins TRBV2 to TRBJ2-3; the match to TRBD2 covers 11 bases. The CDR3 has 16 amino acids. Germline trimming cut 6 bases from V and 2 bases from J; bases unmatched to any gene: 7. CDR1 is SNHLY, CDR2 FYNNEI, per germline. The chain's CDR3 is CASSVKTSGITDTQYF. The CDR3 nucleotides are TGTGCCAGCAGCGTAAAGACTAGCGGGATCACAGATACGCAGTATTTT.

The rearrangement uses TRBV4-1 and TRBJ1-1; D remains unclear. Between the trimmed V and J ends, which lost 0 bases and 3 bases, there was a span of 11 bases. From germline, CDR1 is MGHRA and CDR2 YSYEKL. The CDR3 is 15 amino acids. The CDR3 DNA reads as TGCGCCAGCAGCCAAGAATGGGTGCTGGACACTGAAGCTTTCTTT. Translating gives CASSQEWVLDTEAFF.

This clonotype has ten or more counts. The V gene is TRBV4-1, the J gene TRBJ1-3, with TRBD1 as a possible D gene (6 bases). The V end was cut by 0 bases, the J end by 4 bases, with 16 bases between. CDR3 size: 17 residues. The germline V gene encodes CDR1 MGHRA and CDR2 YSYEKL. CDR3 residues: CASSQEVGSGVGNTIYF. CDR3 DNA: TGCGCCAGCAGCCAAGAAGTTGGATCAGGGGTAGGAAACACCATATATTTT.

The chain links TRBV6-5 to TRBJ1-5; 10 nucleotides align to TRBD1. V trimming: 4 bases; J trimming: 5 bases; junction bases outside the gene matches: 5. The CDR3 runs 15 residues. Germline V CDR1 and CDR2: MNHEY, SVGAGI. The CDR3 is CASSSRTGGDQPQHF. CDR3 nucleotides: TGTGCCAGCAGTTCACGGACAGGGGGAGATCAGCCCCAGCATTTT.

In this sample, this clonotype turned up many times. The V gene is TRBV6-2 or TRBV6-3, the J gene TRBJ2-1; TRBD2 agrees at 7 bases. J lost 10 bases, V lost 6 bases, and 15 bases had no gene match. The CDR3 totals 15 residues. Germline CDR1 and CDR2: MNHEY and SVGEGT. DNA for the CDR3: TGTGCCAGCAGCCACGGACTAGGCGATGTTGGGGAGCAGTTCTTC. This gives the protein CASSHGLGDVGEQFF.

The rearrangement uses TRBV5-5 and TRBJ1-5, with D hard to call. From germline, CDR1 is SGHKS and CDR2 YYEKEE (reference sequence). The CDR3 totals 13 residues. Between the trimmed V and J ends, which lost 2 bases and 1 base, there was a span of 4 bases. Written as DNA, the CDR3 is TGTGCCAGCAGCTTTTGGAGCAATCAGCCCCAGCATTTT. It is translated as CASSFWSNQPQHF. The entire variable domain, with the rest obtained from reference TRBV5-5 and TRBJ1-5, is as follows: DAGVTQSPTHLIKTRGQQVTLRCSPISGHKSVSWYQQVLGQGPQFIFQYYEKEERGRGNFPDRFSARQFPNYSSELNVNALLLGDSALYLCASSFWSNQPQHFGDGTRLSIL.

This clonotype has only a few counts. J is TRBJ1-4 and V is TRBV4-2, with D possibly matching TRBD1 (5 bases). V was trimmed by 7 bases and J by 2 bases, leaving 8 bases between them. Germline V lookup: CDR1 LGHNA, CDR2 YNFKEQ. CDR3 length: 13 amino acids. The CDR3 reads CASTGGTNEKLFF. The DNA of the CDR3 is TGTGCCAGCACGGGGGGGACTAATGAAAAACTGTTTTTT.

The V call is TRBV4-2, the J call TRBJ2-3; D may be TRBD1 or TRBD2 (5 bases each). CDR3 size: 13 residues. The germline V gene has CDR1 LGHNA and CDR2 YNFKEQ. With 6 bases removed from V and 9 bases from J, the gap between germline ends came to 16 bases. This chain's CDR3 is CASRRDQGETQYF. As DNA, the CDR3 is TGTGCCAGCAGACGGGACCAGGGAGAAACGCAGTATTTT.

This clonotype has a handful of counts. The V call is TRBV24-1, the J call TRBJ1-5, with 8 bases aligning to TRBD1. After removal of 3 bases from V and 5 bases from J, the junction contained 5 bases not matched to a gene. The CDR3 length is 15 residues. The germline gives CDR1 KGHDR, CDR2 SFDVKD. The CDR3 sequence is CATSDGGQGHQPQHF. CDR3 nucleotide sequence: TGTGCCACCAGTGATGGTGGACAGGGCCATCAGCCCCAGCATTTT.

The table lists this clonotype with many counts. For the CDR3, the DNA is TGTGCCACCTTTATAGGACTAGCGGGAGCGGGGCAAGAGACCCAGTACTTC. Its protein is CATFIGLAGAGQETQYF. This chain connects TRBV28 to TRBJ2-5; the match to TRBD2 covers 13 bases. The CDR3 covers 17 residues. With V trimmed by 10 bases and J by 2 bases, 13 bases remained unmatched. Germline CDR1 is MDHEN and CDR2 is SYDVKM.

The chain carries TRBV28 and TRBJ2-5, with TRBD2 matching 15 bases. V was clipped by 6 bases and J by 8 bases; unmatched bases: 7. The V gene's germline CDR1 is MDHEN and CDR2 SYDVKM. The CDR3 has 15 residues. The CDR3 bases are TGTGCCAGCAGCCTAGGGACTAGCGGGAGGCCCACCCAGTACTTC. Translation gives CASSLGTSGRPTQYF.

The chain uses TRBV20-1 and TRBJ1-6, with TRBD1 as a possible D gene (5 bases). Germline loops: CDR1 DFQATT, CDR2 SNEGSKA (reference sequence). This CDR3 contains 14 residues. Deletions cut 5 bases from V and 0 bases from J, with 8 bases between. DNA of the CDR3: TGCAGTGCTGACAGCAGCTCCTATAATTCACCCCTCCACTTT. Translated, it gives CSADSSSYNSPLHF.

This clonotype was seen at least ten times. V is TRBV2 and J is TRBJ2-4; the D call may be TRBD1 or TRBD2 (5 bases each). The germline gives CDR1 SNHLY, CDR2 FYNNEI. V lost 3 bases, J lost 5 bases, and 17 bases lay in between. This CDR3 has 16 residues. As DNA, the CDR3 is TGTGCCAGCAGTGAGAAGGGACGCCCAAGGGAAAACATTCAGTACTTC. Its protein is CASSEKGRPRENIQYF. Together with reference TRBV2 and TRBJ2-4, the CDR3 gives the full variable domain: EPEVTQTPSHQVTQMGQEVILRCVPISNHLYFYWYRQILGQKVEFLVSFYNNEISEKSEIFDDQFSVERPDGSNFTLKIRSTKLEDSAMYFCASSEKGRPRENIQYFGAGTRLSVL.

This clonotype has ten or more counts. J is TRBJ2-3 and V is TRBV5-1; D is possibly TRBD2 (5 bases). V shed 3 bases and J shed 6 bases, with 20 bases lying between them. Germline V CDR1 and CDR2: SGHRS, YFSETQ. CDR3 length: 16 residues. The CDR3 here is CASSSGRGPRSDTQYF. The CDR3 coding sequence is TGCGCCAGCAGCTCCGGTCGGGGTCCACGGTCCGATACGCAGTATTTT.

As to this clonotype: A read error may explain this, as a much larger clone is one base away. V usage is TRBV11-2 and J usage is TRBJ2-6; D gene unclear. The germline CDR1 and CDR2 sequences are SGHAT and FQNNGV. The CDR3 is 16 amino acids. The CDR3 protein is CAISPESAAGANVLTF. The DNA for the CDR3 is TGTGCCATCAGCCCCGAAAGCGCGGCTGGGGCCAACGTCCTGACTTTC.

This clonotype was seen a few times. This sequence joins TRBV6-6 and TRBJ1-1; no clear D gene. Germline CDR1 MNHNY, CDR2 SVGAGI (reference sequence). V shed 8 bases and J shed 3 bases, with 22 bases lying between them. The CDR3 loop spans 16 amino acids. The CDR3: CASGPSASGGYTEAFF. The CDR3 DNA is TGTGCCAGCGGCCCCTCGGCGAGCGGCGGGTACACTGAAGCTTTCTTT.

This clonotype was seen at least ten times. V is TRBV6-5 and J is TRBJ2-3; 10 nucleotides line up with TRBD2. The J segment lost 6 bases and the V segment lost 4 bases, leaving 7 bases of the junction unmatched. This CDR3 spans 15 amino acids. CDR1 is MNHEY, CDR2 SVGAGI, per germline. CDR3: CASSSRSGGADTQYF. The CDR3 DNA reads as TGTGCCAGCAGTTCCCGCAGCGGGGGGGCGGATACGCAGTATTTT.

The chain combines TRBV6-2 or TRBV6-3 with TRBJ1-5; TRBD1 matches at 8 bases. This CDR3 comprises 15 residues. In germline, CDR1 is MNHEY, CDR2 SVGEGT. With 5 bases clipped from V and 2 bases from J, the junction kept 5 bases outside the gene matches. CDR3 region: CASSPDRAGNQPQHF. Written as DNA, the CDR3 is TGTGCCAGCAGTCCGGACAGGGCGGGCAATCAGCCCCAGCATTTT.

This clonotype has just one count. This may arise from a read error, as a much more abundant clone is one base away. This chain joins TRBV30 and TRBJ2-6; D gene unclear. The CDR3 contains 14 residues. Per the germline V gene, CDR1 is GTSNPN and CDR2 is SVGIG (reference sequence). V was pared by 1 base and J by 5 bases, with 9 bases between. In DNA form, the CDR3 reads TGTGCCTGGAGTGAAGGGTTTAGGGCCAACGTCCTGACTTTC. It codes for CAWSEGFRANVLTF.

In its sample, this clonotype was seen a few times. This chain connects TRBV28 to TRBJ2-3; the D is unclear. Trimming shortened V by 4 bases and J by 10 bases, and 12 bases separated the two germline ends. Germline lookup yields CDR1 MDHEN and CDR2 SYDVKM. The CDR3 is made up of 12 amino acids. CDR3 DNA: TGTGCCAGCAGTTCTGGATACGGCCCGCAGTATTTT. It yields the protein CASSSGYGPQYF.

This clonotype has ten or more counts. The CDR3 region is CASSPGGVGEAFF. CDR3 coding DNA: TGTGCCAGCAGCCCCGGAGGCGTCGGGGAAGCTTTCTTT. This chain joins TRBV7-3 and TRBJ1-1, with no clear D. Trimming removed 5 bases at V and 8 bases at J, with 15 bases between. Germline values: CDR1 SGHTA, CDR2 FQGTGA. The CDR3 is 13 residues long.

A few counts support this clonotype. The chain carries TRBV28 and TRBJ2-7; D gene ambiguous. V lost 6 bases to trimming and J lost 2 bases, with 14 bases between them. The germline CDR1 and CDR2 sequences are MDHEN and SYDVKM. There are 14 residues in the CDR3. The chain's CDR3 is CASSLPPPAYEQYF. The DNA for the CDR3 is TGTGCCAGCAGCCTTCCTCCTCCCGCCTACGAGCAGTACTTC.

This clonotype showed up many times. This sequence joins TRBV7-2 and TRBJ2-1, with a weak D call TRBD1 (5 bases). The ends were cut back, 4 bases at V and 4 bases at J, with 5 bases in the middle. This CDR3 spans 12 amino acids. Germline V gives CDR1 SGHTA, CDR2 FQGNSA. CDR3 sequence reads: CASSSGYNEQFF. DNA for the CDR3: TGTGCCAGCAGCTCAGGGTACAATGAGCAGTTCTTC.

The chain joins TRBV20-1 to TRBJ2-3; 9 bases fit TRBD2. CDR3 length: 17 amino acids. V gave up 5 bases and J gave up 2 bases; unmatched junction bases: 14. Germline V gene sequence: CDR1 DFQATT, CDR2 SNEGSKA (reference sequence). Here the CDR3 reads CSARVPGTSTVTDTQYF. The CDR3 bases are TGCAGTGCTCGCGTACCCGGGACTAGCACTGTCACAGATACGCAGTATTTT.

The sample holds a few counts of this clonotype. This chain connects TRBV29-1 to TRBJ2-2, with no clear D. Germline CDR1 is SQVTM and CDR2 is ANQGSEA. The CDR3 is 15 amino acids. Trimming stripped 3 bases from V and 2 bases from J, with 13 bases between. The CDR3 DNA reads TGCAGCGTTGACGCACCGTGGGGAAACACCGGGGAGCTGTTTTTT. Translated, it gives CSVDAPWGNTGELFF.